A few counts support the clone carrying this TCR beta chain. The record originates from a study of cytomegalovirus exposure and HLA in healthy donors. A multiplex PCR was run with 60 Vbeta primers and 13 Jbeta primers. Profiling relied on immunoSEQ multiplex PCR, and the TCRdb table lists in-frame clones only, not all of them. The sample lists approximately 170,000 clones, 60% to 85% occurring once. Trimming cost V 5 bases and J 4 bases, with 17 bases left between them. The CDR3 is made up of 15 amino acids. From germline, CDR1 is MNHEY and CDR2 SMNVEV (reference sequence). V is TRBV27 and J is TRBJ1-2, with D possibly TRBD1 on 6 matching bases. The clonotype originates from a female donor in good health and CMV-seronegative. The sample consisted of PBMCs. The chain's CDR3 is CASSRTPGVGYGYTF. CDR3 nucleotide sequence: TGTGCCAGCAGTCGCACTCCAGGGGTTGGCTATGGCTACACCTTC.